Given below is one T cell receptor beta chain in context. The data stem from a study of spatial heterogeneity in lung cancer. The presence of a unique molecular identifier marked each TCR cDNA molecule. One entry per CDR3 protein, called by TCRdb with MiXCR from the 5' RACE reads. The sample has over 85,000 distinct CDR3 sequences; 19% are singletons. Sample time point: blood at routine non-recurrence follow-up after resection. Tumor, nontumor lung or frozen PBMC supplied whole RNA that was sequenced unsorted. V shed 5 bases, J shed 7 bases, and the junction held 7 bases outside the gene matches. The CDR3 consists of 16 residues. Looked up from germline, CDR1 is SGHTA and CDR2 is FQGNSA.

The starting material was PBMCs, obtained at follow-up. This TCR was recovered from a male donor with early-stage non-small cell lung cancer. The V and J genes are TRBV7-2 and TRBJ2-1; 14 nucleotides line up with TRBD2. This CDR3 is CASSGVGLAGGNEQFF. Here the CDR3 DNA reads TGTGCCAGCAGCGGCGTCGGACTAGCGGGAGGTAATGAGCAGTTCTTC.